This TCR beta chain was found in a study of blood T cell repertoires in COVID-19. Trimming took 3 bases from V and 2 from J, leaving 7 bases between them. Germline V lookup: CDR1 KGHSH, CDR2 LQKENI. The length of the CDR3 is 13 residues. Authors' data handling: From reference gene primer amplification, estimates of nucleated cell counts were derived. The data were produced by immunoSEQ multiplex PCR, yet TCRdb's version contains in-frame clones alone and is incomplete. V and J calls and clone size are copied from that table; D and trimming were computed from the DNA. The sample lists about 170,000 clones, around 90% seen once, with 2% to 2.5% in the top ten. A note on this clone: The sample carries other DNA sequences with the same CDR3.

The origin of this receptor is a man aged 45 to 65 who had recovered from COVID-19. The specimen was peripheral blood. V gene TRBV18 combines with J gene TRBJ1-1; D is possibly TRBD1 (6 bases). CDR3 sequence reads: CASSPGQNTEAFF. CDR3 in DNA: TGTGCCAGCTCACCGGGACAAAACACTGAAGCTTTCTTT.